The T cell receptor beta chain described here comes from a study of blood T cell repertoires in COVID-19. Study-wide background: Both acute and convalescent COVID-19 samples were obtained from the United States, Italy and Spain.

Unmatched junction bases numbered 9, after V lost 1 base and J lost 6 bases. This CDR3 spans 16 amino acids. Germline V gene lookup returns CDR1 LGHDT and CDR2 YNNKEL (reference sequence). Data came from immunoSEQ multiplex PCR; TCRdb stores just in-frame clones and leaves some out. The table has tens of thousands of clones, 82% seen once. This sequence was found in a woman in her fifties or sixties with acute or convalescent COVID-19. Sequencing was carried out using peripheral blood. The chain joins TRBV3-1 (or the pseudogene TRBV3-2) to TRBJ2-4; the match to TRBD2 covers 7 bases. CDR3 in DNA: TGTGCCAGCAGCCAAGGGGTAGGGCTAGCGGTAAACATTCAGTACTTC. The encoded protein is CASSQGVGLAVNIQYF.